The following is a TCR beta chain sequence with its context. Antigen specificity is unknown. The ends were cut back, 5 bases at V and 3 bases at J, with 16 bases in the middle. The CDR3 spans 16 residues. CDR1 MDHEN and CDR2 SYDVKM come from the germline V gene. The data were taken from a study of OX40 agonist ivuxolimab in advanced cancers. Study results and limitations: In a subset of nonresponders, normalized T-cell clonal expansion was also low. Circulating CD4+ and CD8+ T cells showed clonal expansion by week 6 at 0.1 to 3.0 mg/kg. CD8+ T cells (on average) carried more expanded clones than CD4+ T cells.

TCRdb's copy holds only in-frame clones and misses some; the assay was immunoSEQ multiplex PCR. The sample records fewer than 95,000 clones, around 84% being singletons. The sequencing here drew on CD4+ or CD8+ T cells sorted from blood, taken in a trial of the OX40 agonist ivuxolimab. The chain recombines TRBV28 with TRBJ1-4; tentative D call: TRBD1 (6 bases). The source of this sequence is an adult with an advanced solid tumor such as melanoma, head and neck, liver or kidney cancer. The CDR3 region has the DNA TGTGCCAGCAGTGCGGCGGGGGGCGCATCTAATGAAAAACTGTTTTTT. It translates to CASSAAGGASNEKLFF. The full variable domain, rest sourced from reference TRBV28 and TRBJ1-4, is DVKVTQSSRYLVKRTGEKVFLECVQDMDHENMFWYRQDPGLGLRLIYFSYDVKMKEKGDIPEGYSVSREKKERFSLILESASTNQTSMYLCASSAAGGASNEKLFFGSGTQLSVL.